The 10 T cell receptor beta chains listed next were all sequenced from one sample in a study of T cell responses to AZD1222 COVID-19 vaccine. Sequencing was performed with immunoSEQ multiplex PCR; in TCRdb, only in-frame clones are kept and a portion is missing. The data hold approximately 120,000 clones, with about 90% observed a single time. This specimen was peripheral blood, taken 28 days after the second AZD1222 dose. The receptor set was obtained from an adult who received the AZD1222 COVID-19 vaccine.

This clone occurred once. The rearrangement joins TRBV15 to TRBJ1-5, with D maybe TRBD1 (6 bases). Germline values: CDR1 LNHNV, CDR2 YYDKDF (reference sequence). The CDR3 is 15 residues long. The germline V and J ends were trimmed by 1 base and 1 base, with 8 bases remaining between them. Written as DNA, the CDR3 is TGTGCCACCAGCAGAGCGGGGGCGAGCAATCAGCCCCAGCATTTT. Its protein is CATSRAGASNQPQHF.

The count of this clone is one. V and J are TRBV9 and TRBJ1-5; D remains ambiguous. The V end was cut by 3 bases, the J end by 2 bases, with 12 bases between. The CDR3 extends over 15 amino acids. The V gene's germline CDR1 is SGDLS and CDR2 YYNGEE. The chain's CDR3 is CASSAVGEGNQPQHF. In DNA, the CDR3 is TGTGCCAGCAGCGCCGTTGGGGAGGGCAATCAGCCCCAGCATTTT. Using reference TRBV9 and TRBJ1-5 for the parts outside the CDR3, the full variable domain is DSGVTQTPKHLITATGQRVTLRCSPRSGDLSVYWYQQSLDQGLQFLIQYYNGEERAKGNILERFSAQQFPDLHSELNLSSLELGDSALYFCASSAVGEGNQPQHFGDGTRLSIL.

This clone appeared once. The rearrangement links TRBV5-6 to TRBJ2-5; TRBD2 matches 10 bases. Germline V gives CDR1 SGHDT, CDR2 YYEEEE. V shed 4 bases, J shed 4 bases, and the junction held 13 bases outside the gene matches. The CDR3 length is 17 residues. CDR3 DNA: TGTGCCAGCAGCCCAAAGACTAGCGGGTCCCGGGCAGAGACCCAGTACTTC. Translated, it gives CASSPKTSGSRAETQYF.

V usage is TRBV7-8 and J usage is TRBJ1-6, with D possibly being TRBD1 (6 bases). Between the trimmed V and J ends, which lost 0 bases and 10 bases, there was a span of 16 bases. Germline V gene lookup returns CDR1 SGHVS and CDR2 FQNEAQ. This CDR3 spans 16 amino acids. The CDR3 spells CASSLAFRGQLSPLHF. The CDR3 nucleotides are TGTGCCAGCAGCTTAGCCTTCCGGGGGCAGCTGTCACCCCTCCACTTT.

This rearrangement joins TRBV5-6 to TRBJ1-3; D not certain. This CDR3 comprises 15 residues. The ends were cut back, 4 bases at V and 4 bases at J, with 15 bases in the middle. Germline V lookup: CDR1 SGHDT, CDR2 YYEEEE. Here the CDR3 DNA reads TGTGCCAGCAGCCCTCGTGGTCCGGGGGGAAACACCATATATTTT. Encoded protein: CASSPRGPGGNTIYF.

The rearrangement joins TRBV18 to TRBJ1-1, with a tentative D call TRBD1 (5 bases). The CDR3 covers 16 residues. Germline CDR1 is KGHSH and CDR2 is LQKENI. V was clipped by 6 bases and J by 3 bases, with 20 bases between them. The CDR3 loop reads CASSPWDPPRYTEAFF. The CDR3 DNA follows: TGTGCCAGCTCGCCCTGGGACCCCCCAAGGTACACTGAAGCTTTCTTT.

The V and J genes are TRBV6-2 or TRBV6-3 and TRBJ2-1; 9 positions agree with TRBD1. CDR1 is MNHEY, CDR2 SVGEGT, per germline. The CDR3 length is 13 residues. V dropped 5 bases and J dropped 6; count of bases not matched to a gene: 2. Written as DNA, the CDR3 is TGTGCCAGCAGTCGACAGGGGGGCAATGAGCAGTTCTTC. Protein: CASSRQGGNEQFF.

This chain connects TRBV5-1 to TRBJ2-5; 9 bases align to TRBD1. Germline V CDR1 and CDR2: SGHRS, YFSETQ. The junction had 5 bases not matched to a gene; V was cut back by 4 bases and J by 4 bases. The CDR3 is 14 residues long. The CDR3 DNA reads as TGCGCCAGCAGCACAACAGGGGGCCGAGAGACCCAGTACTTC. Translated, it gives CASSTTGGRETQYF.

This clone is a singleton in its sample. The CDR3 nucleotides read TGTGCCAGTAGTACGGACAGATACGAGCAGTACTTC. It translates to CASSTDRYEQYF. The chain combines TRBV19 with TRBJ2-7; D perhaps matches TRBD1 (6 bases). The V end was cut by 4 bases, the J end by 4 bases, with 8 bases between. Germline loops: CDR1 LNHDA, CDR2 SQIVND (reference sequence). This CDR3 comprises 12 residues.

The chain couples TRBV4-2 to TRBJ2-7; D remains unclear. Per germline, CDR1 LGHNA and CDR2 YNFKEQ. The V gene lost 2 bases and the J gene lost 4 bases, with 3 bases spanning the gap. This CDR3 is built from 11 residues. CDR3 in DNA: TGTGCCAGCAGCCAACAGTACGAGCAGTACTTC. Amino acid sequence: CASSQQYEQYF.